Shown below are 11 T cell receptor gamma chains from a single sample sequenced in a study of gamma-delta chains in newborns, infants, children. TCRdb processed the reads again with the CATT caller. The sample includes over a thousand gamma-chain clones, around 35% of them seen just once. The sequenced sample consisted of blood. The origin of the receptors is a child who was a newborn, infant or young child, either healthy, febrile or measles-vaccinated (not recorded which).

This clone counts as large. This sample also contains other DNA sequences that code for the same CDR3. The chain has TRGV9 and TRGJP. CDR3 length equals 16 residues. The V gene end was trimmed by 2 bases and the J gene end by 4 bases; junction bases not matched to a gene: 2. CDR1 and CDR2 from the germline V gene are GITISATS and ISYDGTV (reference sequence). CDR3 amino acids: CALWEAQELGKKIKVF. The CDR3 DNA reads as TGTGCCTTGTGGGAGGCTCAAGAGTTGGGCAAAAAAATCAAGGTATTT.

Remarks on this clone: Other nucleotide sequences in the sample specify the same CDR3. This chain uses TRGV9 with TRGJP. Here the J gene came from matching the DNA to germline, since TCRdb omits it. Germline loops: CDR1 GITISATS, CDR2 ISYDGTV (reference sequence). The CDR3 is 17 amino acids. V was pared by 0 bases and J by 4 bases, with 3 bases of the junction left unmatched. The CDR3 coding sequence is TGTGCCTTGTGGGAGGTGCTCCAAGAGTTGGGCAAAAAAATCAAGGTATTT. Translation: CALWEVLQELGKKIKVF.

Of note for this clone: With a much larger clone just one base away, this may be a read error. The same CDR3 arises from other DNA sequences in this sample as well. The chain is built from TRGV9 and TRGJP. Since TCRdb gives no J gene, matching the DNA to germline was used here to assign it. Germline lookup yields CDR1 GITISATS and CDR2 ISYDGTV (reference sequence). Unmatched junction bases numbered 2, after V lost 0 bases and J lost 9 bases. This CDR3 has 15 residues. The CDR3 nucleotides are TGTGCCTTGTGGGAGGTGGGGTTGGGCAAAAAAATCAAGGTATTT. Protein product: CALWEVGLGKKIKVF.

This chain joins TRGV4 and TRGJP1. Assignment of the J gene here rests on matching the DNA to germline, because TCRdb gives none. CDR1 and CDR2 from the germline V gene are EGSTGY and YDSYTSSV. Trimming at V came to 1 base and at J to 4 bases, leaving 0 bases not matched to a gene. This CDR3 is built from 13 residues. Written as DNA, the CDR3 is TGTGCCACCTGGGATGGCACTGGTTGGTTCAAGATATTT. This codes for CATWDGTGWFKIF.

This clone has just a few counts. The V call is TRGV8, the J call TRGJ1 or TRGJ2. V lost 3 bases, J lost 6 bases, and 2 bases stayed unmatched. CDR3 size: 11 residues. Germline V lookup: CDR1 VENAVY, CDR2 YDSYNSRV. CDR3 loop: CATWDRYKKLF. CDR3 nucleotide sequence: TGTGCCACCTGGGATCGTTATAAGAAACTCTTT.

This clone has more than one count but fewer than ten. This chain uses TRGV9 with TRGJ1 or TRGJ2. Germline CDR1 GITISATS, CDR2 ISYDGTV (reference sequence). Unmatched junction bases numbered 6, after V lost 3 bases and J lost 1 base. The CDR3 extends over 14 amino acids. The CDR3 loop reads CALWETANYYKKLF. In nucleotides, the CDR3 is TGTGCCTTGTGGGAGACCGCCAATTATTATAAGAAACTCTTT.

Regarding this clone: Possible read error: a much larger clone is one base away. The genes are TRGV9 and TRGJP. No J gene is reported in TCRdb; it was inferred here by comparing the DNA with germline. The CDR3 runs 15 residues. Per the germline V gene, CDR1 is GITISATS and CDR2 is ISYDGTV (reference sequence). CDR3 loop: CALWEVQLGKKIKVF. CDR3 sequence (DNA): TGTGCCTTGTGGGAGGTGCAGTTGGGCAAAAAGATCAAGGTATTT.

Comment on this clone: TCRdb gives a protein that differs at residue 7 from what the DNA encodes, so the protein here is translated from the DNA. The CDR3 coding sequence is TGCGCCTTGTGGGAGGCCAGAGAGTTGGGCAAAAAAATCAAGGTATTT. This translates into CALWEARELGKKIKVF. The rearrangement uses TRGV9 and TRGJP. This CDR3 spans 16 amino acids. Germline loops: CDR1 GITISATS, CDR2 ISYDGTV (reference sequence).

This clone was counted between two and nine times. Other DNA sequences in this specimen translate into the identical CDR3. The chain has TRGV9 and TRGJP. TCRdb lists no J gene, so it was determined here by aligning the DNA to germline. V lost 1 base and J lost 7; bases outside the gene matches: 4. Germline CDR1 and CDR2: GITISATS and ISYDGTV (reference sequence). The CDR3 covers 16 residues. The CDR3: CALWEVEELGKKIKVF. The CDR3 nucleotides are TGTGCCTTGTGGGAGGTTGAGGAGTTGGGCAAAAAAATCAAGGTATTT.

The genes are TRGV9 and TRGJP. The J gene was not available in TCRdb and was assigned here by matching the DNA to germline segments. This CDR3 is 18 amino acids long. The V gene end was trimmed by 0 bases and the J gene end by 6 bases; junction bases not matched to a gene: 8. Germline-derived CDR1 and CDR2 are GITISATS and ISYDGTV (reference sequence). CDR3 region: CALWEVHQAELGKKIKVF. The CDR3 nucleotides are TGTGCCTTGTGGGAGGTGCATCAGGCAGAGTTGGGCAAAAAAATCAAGGTATTT.

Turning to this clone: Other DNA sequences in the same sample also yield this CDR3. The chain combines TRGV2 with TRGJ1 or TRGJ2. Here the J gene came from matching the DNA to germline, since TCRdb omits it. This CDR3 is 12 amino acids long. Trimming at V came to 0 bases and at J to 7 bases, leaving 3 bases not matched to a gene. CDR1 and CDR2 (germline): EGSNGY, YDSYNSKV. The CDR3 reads CATWDGRYKKLF. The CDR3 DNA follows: TGTGCCACCTGGGACGGGAGGTATAAGAAACTCTTT.